This T cell receptor (beta chain) originates from a study of cytomegalovirus exposure and HLA in healthy donors. Trimming removed 5 bases at V and 0 bases at J, with 8 bases between. Germline CDR1 SGHTA, CDR2 FQGTGA. The CDR3 sequence is 14 residues long. Comments on this clone: Antigen specificity is unknown.

Findings and caveats of the study: Most TCR beta V segments were productive about 90% or about 30% of the time in an earlier analysis.

60 Vbeta and 13 Jbeta primers were used in PCR. TCRdb's table, derived via immunoSEQ multiplex PCR, lists solely in-frame clones and lacks some. The top ten hold less than 5.5% of the sample, which has under 150,000 clones, about 78% seen once. The chain joins TRBV7-3 to TRBJ2-1; D possibly corresponds to TRBD2 (5 bases). The sequenced sample was PBMCs. This clonotype originated in a woman younger than 45 in good health and CMV-seropositive. CDR3 DNA: TGTGCCAGCAGCAACGGGAACTCCTACAATGAGCAGTTCTTC. Translating gives CASSNGNSYNEQFF.